The clone carrying this TCR beta chain appeared a few times. Its antigen is still unknown. The entry originates in a study of OX40 agonist ivuxolimab in advanced cancers. The wider study: With a range of roughly 20 to 79, age averaged approximately 64 years, and about 83% were male.

Here immunoSEQ multiplex PCR was the method, and the copy in TCRdb shows in-frame clones only, minus some. The table lists about 29,000 clones, roughly four fifths of them singletons. The V end lost 3 bases, the J end lost 0 bases, and 5 bases lay between the germline ends. In germline, CDR1 is ENHRY, CDR2 SYGVKD. The CDR3 contains 13 residues. Blood sampling was done at baseline, cycle 4 day 1, and cycle 7 day 1. Study-wide results and caveats: Averaging showed that CD8+ T cells had more expanded clones than CD4+ did. CD4+ and CD8+ blood T cells expanded clonally by week 6 at 0.1 to 3.0 mg/kg.

This receptor was obtained from an adult with an advanced solid tumor such as melanoma, head and neck, liver or kidney cancer. Here the sequenced sample was CD4+ or CD8+ T cells sorted from blood, taken in a trial of the OX40 agonist ivuxolimab. The J gene is TRBJ2-5, the V gene TRBV10-3; no clear D gene. CDR3 loop: CAISDGYQETQYF. CDR3 nucleotides: TGTGCCATCAGTGACGGGTACCAAGAGACCCAGTACTTC.